This T cell receptor (beta chain) was retrieved from a study of T cell changes during pregnancy in multiple sclerosis. TCRdb's copy holds only in-frame clones and misses some; the assay was immunoSEQ multiplex PCR. The profile covers some 52,000 clones, with around 92% appearing a single time and approximately 0.68% taken by the ten largest. This CDR3 has 15 amino acids. Germline V lookup: CDR1 SGHVS, CDR2 FQNEAQ. V was shortened by 3 bases and J by 3 bases, with 13 bases between the two germline ends. Sequences were derived from CD4+ T cells from peripheral blood mononuclear cells, sampled in the third trimester of pregnancy. This clonotype originated in a female donor with multiple sclerosis, enrolled in a pregnancy study. The V call is TRBV7-8, the J call TRBJ2-3; weak D call: TRBD2 (7 bases). DNA of the CDR3: TGTGCCAGCAGCTTCATACAGGGAGGGACAGATACGCAGTATTTT. Its translation: CASSFIQGGTDTQYF.